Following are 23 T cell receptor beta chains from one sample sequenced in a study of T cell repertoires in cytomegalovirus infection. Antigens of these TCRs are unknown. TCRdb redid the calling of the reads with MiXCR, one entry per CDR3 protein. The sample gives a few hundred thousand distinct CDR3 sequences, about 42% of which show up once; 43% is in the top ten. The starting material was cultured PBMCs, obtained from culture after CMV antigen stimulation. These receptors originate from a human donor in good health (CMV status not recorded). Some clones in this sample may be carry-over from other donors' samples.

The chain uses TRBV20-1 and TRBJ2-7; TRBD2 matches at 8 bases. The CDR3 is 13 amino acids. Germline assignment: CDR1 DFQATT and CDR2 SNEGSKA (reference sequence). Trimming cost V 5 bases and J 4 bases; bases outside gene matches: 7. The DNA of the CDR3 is TGCAGTGCTGCCCCAGCGGGAGTGTACGAGCAGTACTTC. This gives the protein CSAAPAGVYEQYF.

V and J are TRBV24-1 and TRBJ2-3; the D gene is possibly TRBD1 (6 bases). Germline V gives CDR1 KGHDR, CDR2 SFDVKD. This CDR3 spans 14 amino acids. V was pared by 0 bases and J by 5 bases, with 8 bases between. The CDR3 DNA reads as TGTGCCACCAGTGATTTGCTAGGGGGAGATACGCAGTATTTT. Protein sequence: CATSDLLGGDTQYF.

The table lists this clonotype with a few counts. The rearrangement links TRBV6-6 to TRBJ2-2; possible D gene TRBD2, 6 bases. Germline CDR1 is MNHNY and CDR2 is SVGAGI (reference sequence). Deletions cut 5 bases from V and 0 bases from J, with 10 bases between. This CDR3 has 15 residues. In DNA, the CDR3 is TGTGCCAGCAGTGGGGGACTCCCGAACACCGGGGAGCTGTTTTTT. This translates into CASSGGLPNTGELFF.

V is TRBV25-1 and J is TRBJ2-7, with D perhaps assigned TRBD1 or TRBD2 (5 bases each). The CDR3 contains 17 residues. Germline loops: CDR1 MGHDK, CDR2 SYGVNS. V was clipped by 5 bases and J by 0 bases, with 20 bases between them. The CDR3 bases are TGTGCCAGCAGTCCCTACTCCCCGGGGCTGAGCTCCTACGAGCAGTACTTC. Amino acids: CASSPYSPGLSSYEQYF.

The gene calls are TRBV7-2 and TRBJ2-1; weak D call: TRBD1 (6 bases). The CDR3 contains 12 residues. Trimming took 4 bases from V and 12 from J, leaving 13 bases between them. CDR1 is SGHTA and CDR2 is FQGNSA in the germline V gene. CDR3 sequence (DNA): TGTGCCAGCAGCTCTCTAGCCAGGGGGCAGTTCTTC. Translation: CASSSLARGQFF.

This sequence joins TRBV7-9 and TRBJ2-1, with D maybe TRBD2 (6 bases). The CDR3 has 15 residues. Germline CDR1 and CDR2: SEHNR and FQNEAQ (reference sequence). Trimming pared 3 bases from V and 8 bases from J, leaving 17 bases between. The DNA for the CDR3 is TGTGCCAGCAGCTTCACCCGGGACTTGAACGATGAGCAGTTCTTC. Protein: CASSFTRDLNDEQFF.

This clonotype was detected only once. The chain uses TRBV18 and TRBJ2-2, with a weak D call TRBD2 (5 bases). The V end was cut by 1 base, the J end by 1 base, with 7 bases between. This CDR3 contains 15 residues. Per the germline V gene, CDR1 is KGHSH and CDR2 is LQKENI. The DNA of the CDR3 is TGTGCCAGCTCACCACTAGCGTGGAACACCGGGGAGCTGTTTTTT. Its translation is CASSPLAWNTGELFF.

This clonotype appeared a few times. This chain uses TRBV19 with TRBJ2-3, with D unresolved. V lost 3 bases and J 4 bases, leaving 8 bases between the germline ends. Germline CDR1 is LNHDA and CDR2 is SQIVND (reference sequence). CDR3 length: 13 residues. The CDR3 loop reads CASSILGPDTQYF. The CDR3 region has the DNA TGTGCCAGTAGTATTTTAGGGCCAGATACGCAGTATTTT.

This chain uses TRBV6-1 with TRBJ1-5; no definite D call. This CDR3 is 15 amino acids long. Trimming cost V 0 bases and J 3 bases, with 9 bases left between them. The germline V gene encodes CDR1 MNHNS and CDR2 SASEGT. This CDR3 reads CASSEAWEYNQPQHF. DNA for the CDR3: TGTGCCAGCAGTGAAGCCTGGGAGTACAATCAGCCCCAGCATTTT.

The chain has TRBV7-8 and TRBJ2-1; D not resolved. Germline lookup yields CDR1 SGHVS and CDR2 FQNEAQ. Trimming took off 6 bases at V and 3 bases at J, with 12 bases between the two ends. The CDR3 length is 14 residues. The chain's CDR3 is CASRPKGNYNEQFF. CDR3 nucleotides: TGTGCCAGCAGACCTAAAGGAAACTACAATGAGCAGTTCTTC. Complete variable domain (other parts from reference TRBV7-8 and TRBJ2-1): GAGVSQSPRYKVAKRGQDVALRCDPISGHVSLFWYQQALGQGPEFLTYFQNEAQLDKSGLPSDRFFAERPEGSVSTLKIQRTQQEDSAVYLCASRPKGNYNEQFFGPGTRLTVL.

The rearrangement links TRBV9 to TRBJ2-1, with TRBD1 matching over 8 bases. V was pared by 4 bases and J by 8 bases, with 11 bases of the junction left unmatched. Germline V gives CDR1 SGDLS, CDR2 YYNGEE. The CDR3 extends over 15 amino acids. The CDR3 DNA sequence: TGTGCCAGCAGCCCAGGGGGCGGATGGGCCCATGAGCAGTTCTTC. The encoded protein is CASSPGGGWAHEQFF.

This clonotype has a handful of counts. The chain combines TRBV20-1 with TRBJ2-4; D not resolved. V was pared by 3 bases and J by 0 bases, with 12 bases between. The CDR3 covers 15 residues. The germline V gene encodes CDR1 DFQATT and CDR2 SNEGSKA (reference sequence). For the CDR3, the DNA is TGCAGTGCTAGTAAGGGCAAACTAGCCAAAAACATTCAGTACTTC. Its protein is CSASKGKLAKNIQYF.

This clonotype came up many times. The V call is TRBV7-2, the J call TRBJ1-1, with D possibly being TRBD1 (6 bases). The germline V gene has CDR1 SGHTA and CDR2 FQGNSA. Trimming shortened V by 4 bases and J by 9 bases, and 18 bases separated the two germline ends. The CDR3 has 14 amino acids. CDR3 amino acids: CASSSYGGGGKAFF. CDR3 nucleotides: TGTGCCAGCAGCTCCTATGGGGGGGGCGGTAAAGCTTTCTTT.

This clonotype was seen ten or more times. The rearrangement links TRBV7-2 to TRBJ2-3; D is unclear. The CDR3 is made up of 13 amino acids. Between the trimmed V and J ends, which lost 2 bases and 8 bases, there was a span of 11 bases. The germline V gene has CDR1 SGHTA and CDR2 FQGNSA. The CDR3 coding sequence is TGTGCCAGCAGCTTAAGGGCCCTCACTACGCAGTATTTT. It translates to CASSLRALTTQYF.

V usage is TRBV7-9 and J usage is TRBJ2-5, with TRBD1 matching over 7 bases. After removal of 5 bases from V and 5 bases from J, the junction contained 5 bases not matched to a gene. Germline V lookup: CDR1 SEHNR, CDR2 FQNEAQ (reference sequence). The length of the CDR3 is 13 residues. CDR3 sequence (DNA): TGTGCCAGCAGCCAATCGACAGGGGAGACCCAGTACTTC. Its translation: CASSQSTGETQYF.

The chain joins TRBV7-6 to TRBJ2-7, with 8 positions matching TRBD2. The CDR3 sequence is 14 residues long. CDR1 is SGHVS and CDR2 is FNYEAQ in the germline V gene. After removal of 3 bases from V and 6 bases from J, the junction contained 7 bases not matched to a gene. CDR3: CASSLGLEFTEQYF. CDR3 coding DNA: TGTGCCAGCAGCTTGGGACTAGAGTTTACCGAGCAGTACTTC.

CDR3 DNA: TGTGCCAGCAGCTTAGCCAGGGTCGTTGGAAACACCATATATTTT. Protein sequence: CASSLARVVGNTIYF. The rearrangement uses TRBV7-8 and TRBJ1-3, with a weak D call TRBD1 (5 bases). V gave up 0 bases and J gave up 3 bases, with 9 bases separating them. Germline-derived CDR1 and CDR2 are SGHVS and FQNEAQ. CDR3 length equals 15 residues.

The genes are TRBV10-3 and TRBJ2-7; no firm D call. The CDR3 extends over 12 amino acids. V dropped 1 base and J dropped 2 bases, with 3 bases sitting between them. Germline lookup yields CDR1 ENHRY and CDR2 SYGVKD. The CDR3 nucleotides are TGTGCCATCAGTGAGTTAACCTACGAGCAGTACTTC. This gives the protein CAISELTYEQYF.

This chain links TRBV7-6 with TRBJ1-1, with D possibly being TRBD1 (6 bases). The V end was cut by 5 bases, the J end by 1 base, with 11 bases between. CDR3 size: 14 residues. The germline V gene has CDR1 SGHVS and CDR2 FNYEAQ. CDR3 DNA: TGTGCCAGCAGCCCACAGGGATGGAACACTGAAGCTTTCTTT. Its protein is CASSPQGWNTEAFF.

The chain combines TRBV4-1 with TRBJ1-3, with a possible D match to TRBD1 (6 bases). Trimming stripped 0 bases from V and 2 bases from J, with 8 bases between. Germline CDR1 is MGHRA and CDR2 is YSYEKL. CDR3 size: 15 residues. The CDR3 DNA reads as TGCGCCAGCAGCCAAGATTGGGGGCCTGGAAACACCATATATTTT. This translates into CASSQDWGPGNTIYF.

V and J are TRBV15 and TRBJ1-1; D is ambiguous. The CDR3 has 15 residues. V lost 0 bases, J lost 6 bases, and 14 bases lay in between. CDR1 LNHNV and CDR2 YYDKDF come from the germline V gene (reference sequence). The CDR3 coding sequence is TGTGCCACCAGCAGAGATCGGGCCGGAGGATCTGAAGCTTTCTTT. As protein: CATSRDRAGGSEAFF.

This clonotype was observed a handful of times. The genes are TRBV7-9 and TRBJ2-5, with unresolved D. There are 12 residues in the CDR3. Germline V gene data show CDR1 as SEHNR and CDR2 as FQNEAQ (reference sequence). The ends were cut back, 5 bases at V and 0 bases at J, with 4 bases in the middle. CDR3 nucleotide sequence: TGTGCCAGCAGCACCAACCAAGAGACCCAGTACTTC. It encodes CASSTNQETQYF.

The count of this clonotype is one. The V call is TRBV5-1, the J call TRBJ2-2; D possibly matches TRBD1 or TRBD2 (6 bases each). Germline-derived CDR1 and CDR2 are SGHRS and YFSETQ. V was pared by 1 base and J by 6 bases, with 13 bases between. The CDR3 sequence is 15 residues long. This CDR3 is CASSLPGAGAGELFF. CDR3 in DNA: TGCGCCAGCAGCTTGCCGGGAGCAGGGGCCGGGGAGCTGTTTTTT. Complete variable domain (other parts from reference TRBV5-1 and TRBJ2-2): KAGVTQTPRYLIKTRGQQVTLSCSPISGHRSVSWYQQTPGQGLQFLFEYFSETQRNKGNFPGRFSGRQFSNSRSEMNVSTLELGDSALYLCASSLPGAGAGELFFGEGSRLTVL.